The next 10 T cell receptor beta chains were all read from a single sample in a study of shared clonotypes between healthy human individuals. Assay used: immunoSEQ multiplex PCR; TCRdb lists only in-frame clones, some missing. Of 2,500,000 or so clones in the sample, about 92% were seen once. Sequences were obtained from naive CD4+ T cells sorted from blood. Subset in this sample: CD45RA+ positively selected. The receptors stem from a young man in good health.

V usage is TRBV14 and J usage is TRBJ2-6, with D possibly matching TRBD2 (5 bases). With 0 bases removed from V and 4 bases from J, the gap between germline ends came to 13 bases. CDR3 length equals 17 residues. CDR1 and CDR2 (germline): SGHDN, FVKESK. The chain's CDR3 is CASSQDPRIAGANVLTF. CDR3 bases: TGTGCCAGCAGCCAAGATCCCAGGATAGCGGGGGCCAACGTCCTGACTTTC.

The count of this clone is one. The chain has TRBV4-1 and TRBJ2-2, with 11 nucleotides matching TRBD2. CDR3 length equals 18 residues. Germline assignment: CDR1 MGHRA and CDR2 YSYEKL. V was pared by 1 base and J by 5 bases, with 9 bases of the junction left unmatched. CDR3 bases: TGCGCCAGCAGCCAAGCCCCACTAGCGGGAGATCGGACCGGGGAGCTGTTTTTT. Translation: CASSQAPLAGDRTGELFF.

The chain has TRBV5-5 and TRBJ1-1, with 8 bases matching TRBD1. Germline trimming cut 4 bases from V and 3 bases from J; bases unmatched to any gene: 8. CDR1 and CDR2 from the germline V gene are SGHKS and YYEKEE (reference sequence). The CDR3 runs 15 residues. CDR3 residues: CASSRPRTGHTEAFF. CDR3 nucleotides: TGTGCCAGCAGCCGCCCCCGGACAGGGCACACTGAAGCTTTCTTT.

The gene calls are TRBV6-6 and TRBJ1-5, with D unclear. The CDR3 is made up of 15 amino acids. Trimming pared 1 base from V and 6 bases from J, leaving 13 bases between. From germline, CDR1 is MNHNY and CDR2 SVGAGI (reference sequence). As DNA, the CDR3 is TGTGCCAGCAGTTACTTAGCGGGCGGTGGTCAGCCCCAGCATTTT. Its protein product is CASSYLAGGGQPQHF.

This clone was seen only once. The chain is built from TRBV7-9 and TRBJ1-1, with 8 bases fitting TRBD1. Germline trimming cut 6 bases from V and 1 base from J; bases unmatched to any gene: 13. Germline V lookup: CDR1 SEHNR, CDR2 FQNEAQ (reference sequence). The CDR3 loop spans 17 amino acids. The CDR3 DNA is TGTGCCAGCAGAACCCGGACAGGGAAGGCCTCGAACACTGAAGCTTTCTTT. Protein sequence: CASRTRTGKASNTEAFF.

The CDR3, as DNA: TGCAGCGCCCCCGGGGGGCTGGAAGAGACCCAGTACTTC. Translated, it gives CSAPGGLEETQYF. The V call is TRBV29-1, the J call TRBJ2-5; D is possibly TRBD2 (7 bases). Germline V gives CDR1 SQVTM, CDR2 ANQGSEA. The length of the CDR3 is 13 residues. V was trimmed by 7 bases and J by 3 bases, leaving 15 bases between them.

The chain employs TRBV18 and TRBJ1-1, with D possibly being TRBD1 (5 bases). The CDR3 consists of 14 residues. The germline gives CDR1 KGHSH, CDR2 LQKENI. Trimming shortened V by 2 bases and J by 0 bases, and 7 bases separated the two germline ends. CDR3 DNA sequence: TGTGCCAGCTCACCAAGACAGCTGAACACTGAAGCTTTCTTT. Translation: CASSPRQLNTEAFF.

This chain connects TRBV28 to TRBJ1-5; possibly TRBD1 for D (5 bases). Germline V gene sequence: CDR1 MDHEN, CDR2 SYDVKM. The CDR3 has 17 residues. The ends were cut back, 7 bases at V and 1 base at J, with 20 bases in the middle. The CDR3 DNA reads TGTGCCAGCAACCTAAGACGGGACCCCGGGAGCAATCAGCCCCAGCATTTT. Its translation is CASNLRRDPGSNQPQHF.

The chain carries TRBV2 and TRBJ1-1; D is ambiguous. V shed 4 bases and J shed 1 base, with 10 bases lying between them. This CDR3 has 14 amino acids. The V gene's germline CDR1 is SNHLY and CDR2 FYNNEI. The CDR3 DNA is TGTGCCAGCAGTGCTTGGGTCGGGAACACTGAAGCTTTCTTT. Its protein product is CASSAWVGNTEAFF. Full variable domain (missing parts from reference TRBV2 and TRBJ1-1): EPEVTQTPSHQVTQMGQEVILRCVPISNHLYFYWYRQILGQKVEFLVSFYNNEISEKSEIFDDQFSVERPDGSNFTLKIRSTKLEDSAMYFCASSAWVGNTEAFFGQGTRLTVV.

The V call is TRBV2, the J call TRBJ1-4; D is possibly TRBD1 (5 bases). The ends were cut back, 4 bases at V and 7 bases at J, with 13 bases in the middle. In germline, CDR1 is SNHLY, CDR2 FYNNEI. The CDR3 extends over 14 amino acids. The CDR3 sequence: CASSGGTGGEKLFF. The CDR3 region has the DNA TGTGCCAGCAGTGGCGGGACGGGGGGTGAAAAACTGTTTTTT.